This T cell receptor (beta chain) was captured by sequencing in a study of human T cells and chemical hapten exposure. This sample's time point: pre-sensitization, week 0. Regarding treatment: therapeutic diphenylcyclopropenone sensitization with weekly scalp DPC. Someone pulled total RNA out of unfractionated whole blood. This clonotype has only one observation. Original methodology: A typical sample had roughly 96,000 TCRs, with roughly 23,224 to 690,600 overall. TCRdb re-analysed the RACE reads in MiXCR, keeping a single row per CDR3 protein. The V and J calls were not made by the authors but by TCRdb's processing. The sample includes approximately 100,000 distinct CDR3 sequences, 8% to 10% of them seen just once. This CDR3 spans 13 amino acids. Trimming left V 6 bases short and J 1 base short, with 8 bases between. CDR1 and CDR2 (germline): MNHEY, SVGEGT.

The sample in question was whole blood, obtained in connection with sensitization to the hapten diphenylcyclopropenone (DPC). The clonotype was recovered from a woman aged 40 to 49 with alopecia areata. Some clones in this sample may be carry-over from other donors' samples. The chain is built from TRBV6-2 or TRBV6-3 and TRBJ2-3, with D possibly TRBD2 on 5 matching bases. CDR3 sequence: CASRRTGTDTQYF. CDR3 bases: TGTGCCAGCAGACGGACTGGCACAGATACGCAGTATTTT.